Below, 20 T cell receptor beta chains from the same sample are listed, as sequenced in a study of T-cell memory formation after mild COVID-19. Via MiXCR, TCRdb re-called the 5' RACE reads, giving one row per CDR3 protein. The sample lists about 180,000 distinct CDR3 sequences, 16% occurring once. Sequences were obtained from PBMCs or a T cell subset sorted from them (not recorded which). The receptors shown here come from an adult woman who had mild COVID-19 (a few samples of this study predate the infection). Cell type and time point are not known.

The chain uses TRBV5-1 and TRBJ2-7; D ambiguous. This CDR3 has 15 residues. Trimming removed 0 bases from V and 7 bases from J, with 17 bases in between. CDR1 and CDR2 (germline): SGHRS, YFSETQ. CDR3 protein: CASSLVRAPTGEQYF. The CDR3 region has the DNA TGCGCCAGCAGCTTGGTTAGGGCCCCCACGGGTGAGCAGTACTTC. The variable domain in full, completed from reference TRBV5-1 and TRBJ2-7, reads KAGVTQTPRYLIKTRGQQVTLSCSPISGHRSVSWYQQTPGQGLQFLFEYFSETQRNKGNFPGRFSGRQFSNSRSEMNVSTLELGDSALYLCASSLVRAPTGEQYFGPGTRLTVT.

This clonotype was recorded a few times. In DNA, the CDR3 is TGTGCCTGGATAGGAGGGAATAATGGCTACACCTTC. Protein sequence: CAWIGGNNGYTF. The chain uses TRBV30 and TRBJ1-2; D is undetermined. Germline V gene lookup returns CDR1 GTSNPN and CDR2 SVGIG (reference sequence). Trimming left V 4 bases short and J 6 bases short, with 12 bases between. The CDR3 consists of 12 residues.

The V and J genes are TRBV11-1 and TRBJ2-1; D unresolved. V was shortened by 2 bases and J by 8 bases, with 7 bases between the two germline ends. Per germline, CDR1 SGHAT and CDR2 FQDESV (reference sequence). CDR3 length: 12 residues. DNA for the CDR3: TGTGCCAGCAGCTTACCTGCATATGAGCAGTTCTTC. Amino acid sequence: CASSLPAYEQFF. Filled out from reference TRBV11-1 and TRBJ2-1, the complete variable domain reads EAEVAQSPRYKITEKSQAVAFWCDPISGHATLYWYRQILGQGPELLVQFQDESVVDDSQLPKDRFSAERLKGVDSTLKIQPAELGDSAMYLCASSLPAYEQFFGPGTRLTVL.

There are a few counts of this clonotype. V and J are TRBV9 and TRBJ1-1; 9 positions match TRBD1. CDR3 length: 15 residues. Trimming took 3 bases from V and 0 from J; bases not matched to a gene: 3. The germline gives CDR1 SGDLS, CDR2 YYNGEE. As DNA, the CDR3 is TGTGCCAGCAGCGCCTGGGACAGGGTGAACACTGAAGCTTTCTTT. Amino acids: CASSAWDRVNTEAFF.

This clonotype has just a few counts. This rearrangement joins TRBV21-1 to TRBJ2-7; TRBD1, the table's D call, was not compared with the DNA. TRBV21-1 counts as a pseudogene. The CDR3 spans 16 residues. The CDR3 region has the DNA TGTGCCAGCAGCAAACGACCAATGAAGAGGGGGCAAGAGCAGTACTTC. It codes for CASSKRPMKRGQEQYF.

CDR3 in amino acids: CASSSDPTSTDTQYF. The CDR3 region has the DNA TGTGCCAGCAGTTCAGACCCTACTAGCACAGATACGCAGTATTTT. The chain recombines TRBV5-4 with TRBJ2-3, with unresolved D. Trimming took 5 bases from V and 0 from J, leaving 13 bases between them. Germline V gene data show CDR1 as SGHNT and CDR2 as YYREEE (reference sequence). The length of the CDR3 is 15 residues.

The chain links TRBV24-1 to TRBJ2-1; 7 nucleotides align to TRBD2. Trimming cost V 9 bases and J 6 bases; bases outside gene matches: 10. Germline values: CDR1 KGHDR, CDR2 SFDVKD. CDR3 length: 14 amino acids. For the CDR3, the DNA is TGTGCCACCGCTGGGAGGGGAACTTCCAATGAGCAGTTCTTC. Translated: CATAGRGTSNEQFF.

This clonotype has just a few counts. The chain employs TRBV20-1 and TRBJ2-1; TRBD2 agrees at 9 bases. The CDR3 consists of 15 residues. V was clipped by 3 bases and J by 7 bases; unmatched bases: 10. In germline, CDR1 is DFQATT, CDR2 SNEGSKA (reference sequence). The CDR3 DNA follows: TGCAGTGCTAGGCGGGAGGGCCAGTTGCGTAATGAGCAGTTCTTC. This translates into CSARREGQLRNEQFF.

This clonotype was observed many times. This chain connects TRBV5-1 to TRBJ1-5; 8 bases align to TRBD1. The CDR3 runs 16 residues. Germline trimming cut 2 bases from V and 4 bases from J; bases unmatched to any gene: 8. CDR1 and CDR2 from the germline V gene are SGHRS and YFSETQ. CDR3 sequence reads: CASSFDGQGANQPQHF. The CDR3 nucleotides read TGCGCCAGCAGCTTCGACGGACAGGGAGCAAATCAGCCCCAGCATTTT.

This clonotype was recorded a few times. The V and J genes are TRBV18 and TRBJ2-5, with 7 bases identical to TRBD1. CDR1 KGHSH and CDR2 LQKENI come from the germline V gene. This CDR3 comprises 13 residues. V lost 6 bases, J lost 1 base, and 2 bases stayed unmatched. The CDR3 nucleotides are TGTGCCAGCTCGAGGACAGGCCAAGAGACCCAGTACTTC. As protein: CASSRTGQETQYF.

This clonotype was observed many times. The rearrangement joins TRBV29-1 to TRBJ1-2; D not certain. The CDR3 has 15 amino acids. V was trimmed by 4 bases and J by 8 bases, leaving 23 bases between them. Germline assignment: CDR1 SQVTM and CDR2 ANQGSEA. The CDR3 nucleotides read TGCAGCGTTGCCAGGACCCCGGGGTTCACGGGGGGCTACACCTTC. This gives the protein CSVARTPGFTGGYTF.

The chain couples TRBV6-2 or TRBV6-3 to TRBJ2-1; 10 nucleotides align to TRBD2. The CDR3 consists of 15 residues. The V and J ends lost 7 bases and 7 bases, in that order; junction bases with no gene match: 10. Germline V gene sequence: CDR1 MNHEY, CDR2 SVGEGT. This CDR3 reads CASNPPAGGQNEQFF. CDR3 bases: TGTGCCAGCAATCCACCAGCGGGAGGGCAGAATGAGCAGTTCTTC.

This clonotype was seen more than once but under ten times. The CDR3 DNA sequence: TGTGCCACCAGCAGTAAGGCGGCGGGTGAGCAGTACTTC. This translates into CATSSKAAGEQYF. V gene TRBV15 combines with J gene TRBJ2-7; tentative D call: TRBD2 (5 bases). V was pared by 3 bases and J by 7 bases, with 13 bases between. Per germline, CDR1 LNHNV and CDR2 YYDKDF (reference sequence). The CDR3 totals 13 residues.

This chain joins TRBV7-2 and TRBJ1-2; perhaps TRBD1 as D (5 bases). The CDR3 contains 14 residues. CDR1 and CDR2 (germline): SGHTA, FQGNSA. Trimming took 1 base from V and 2 from J, leaving 8 bases between them. The CDR3 sequence is CASSLDGDNYGYTF. The DNA of the CDR3 is TGTGCCAGCAGCTTAGACGGGGACAACTATGGCTACACCTTC.

The genes are TRBV5-1 and TRBJ2-5; TRBD1 matches 7 bases. Germline V gene lookup returns CDR1 SGHRS and CDR2 YFSETQ. The CDR3 sequence is 14 residues long. V trimming: 4 bases; J trimming: 1 base; junction bases outside the gene matches: 4. CDR3 sequence reads: CASSLGQVQETQYF. The DNA for the CDR3 is TGCGCCAGCAGCCTTGGACAGGTCCAAGAGACCCAGTACTTC.

The chain links TRBV4-1 to TRBJ1-1; D not certain. Per germline, CDR1 MGHRA and CDR2 YSYEKL. The CDR3 length is 15 residues. V gave up 1 base and J gave up 5 bases, with 14 bases separating them. The CDR3 sequence: CASSQVLSLGTEAFF. The DNA for the CDR3 is TGCGCCAGCAGCCAAGTTCTTTCTTTGGGGACTGAAGCTTTCTTT.

The chain joins TRBV20-1 to TRBJ2-3; TRBD2 matches at 8 bases. After removal of 6 bases from V and 6 bases from J, the junction contained 11 bases not matched to a gene. The CDR3 spans 14 residues. The V gene's germline CDR1 is DFQATT and CDR2 SNEGSKA (reference sequence). CDR3 sequence (DNA): TGCAGTGCCCCCTTAGCGGGAAGGTCTGATACGCAGTATTTT. This translates into CSAPLAGRSDTQYF.

This clonotype was detected only a few times. The rearrangement joins TRBV5-1 to TRBJ1-3; the D gene is possibly TRBD1 (5 bases). V was clipped by 3 bases and J by 0 bases, with 16 bases between them. The germline CDR1 and CDR2 sequences are SGHRS and YFSETQ. This CDR3 is 17 amino acids long. CDR3 DNA sequence: TGCGCCAGCAGCTCGGCGCGGGACGGACGCTCTGGAAACACCATATATTTT. It encodes CASSSARDGRSGNTIYF. Variable domain in full (rest from reference TRBV5-1 and TRBJ1-3): KAGVTQTPRYLIKTRGQQVTLSCSPISGHRSVSWYQQTPGQGLQFLFEYFSETQRNKGNFPGRFSGRQFSNSRSEMNVSTLELGDSALYLCASSSARDGRSGNTIYFGEGSWLTVV.

The chain uses TRBV7-3 and TRBJ2-5; 8 nucleotides agree with TRBD2. The junction had 6 bases not matched to a gene; V was cut back by 5 bases and J by 4 bases. Germline assignment: CDR1 SGHTA and CDR2 FQGTGA. The CDR3 is made up of 14 amino acids. The CDR3 DNA follows: TGTGCCAGCAGCCGCGGGGGGTCCCGAGAGACCCAGTACTTC. Translated: CASSRGGSRETQYF. The full variable domain, with the rest looked up from reference TRBV7-3 and TRBJ2-5, is GAGVSQTPSNKVTEKGKYVELRCDPISGHTALYWYRQSLGQGPEFLIYFQGTGAADDSGLPNDRFFAVRPEGSVSTLKIQRTERGDSAVYLCASSRGGSRETQYFGPGTRLLVL.

The chain combines TRBV3-1 with TRBJ1-1, with D unclear. V lost 0 bases to trimming and J lost 8 bases, with 7 bases between them. The length of the CDR3 is 12 residues. Germline-derived CDR1 and CDR2 are LGHDT and YNNKEL (reference sequence). The CDR3 spells CASSQEAREAFF. In DNA, the CDR3 is TGTGCCAGCAGCCAAGAAGCCAGGGAAGCTTTCTTT.